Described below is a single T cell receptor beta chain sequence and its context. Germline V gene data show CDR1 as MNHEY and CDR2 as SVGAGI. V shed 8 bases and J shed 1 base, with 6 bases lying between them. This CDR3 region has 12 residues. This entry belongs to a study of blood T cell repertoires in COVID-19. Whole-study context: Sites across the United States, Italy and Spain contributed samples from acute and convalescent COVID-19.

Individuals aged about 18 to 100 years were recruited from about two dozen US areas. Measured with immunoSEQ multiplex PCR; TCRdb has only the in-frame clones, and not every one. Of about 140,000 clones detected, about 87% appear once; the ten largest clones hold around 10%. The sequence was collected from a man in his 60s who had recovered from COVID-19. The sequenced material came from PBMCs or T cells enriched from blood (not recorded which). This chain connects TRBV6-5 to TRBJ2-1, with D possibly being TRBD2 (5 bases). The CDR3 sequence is CASRGSYNEQFF. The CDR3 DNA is TGTGCCAGCCGAGGGTCCTACAATGAGCAGTTCTTC.